Below are 9 T cell receptor beta chains sequenced from a single sample in a study of response to subunit inactivated influenza vaccine. TCRdb reprocessed the RT-PCR reads with MiXCR, giving one entry per CDR3 protein. The sample holds under 950,000 distinct CDR3 sequences, around 21% seen once. The sequencing here drew on PBMCs from blood, taken less than 6 days after vaccination. The receptor source for this set is a man in his fifties who received an inactivated influenza vaccine.

V gene TRBV20-1 combines with J gene TRBJ2-7, with D perhaps matching TRBD2 (5 bases). CDR3 size: 14 residues. In germline, CDR1 is DFQATT, CDR2 SNEGSKA (reference sequence). V lost 6 bases to trimming and J lost 5 bases, with 20 bases between them. In nucleotides, the CDR3 is TGCAGTGCCGGAGGTTGGGGAGCCCGAGACGAGCAGTACTTC. Translating gives CSAGGWGARDEQYF.

The J gene is TRBJ2-5, the V gene TRBV15, with no clear D. The CDR3 has 13 residues. CDR1 and CDR2 from the germline V gene are LNHNV and YYDKDF (reference sequence). The germline V and J ends were trimmed by 4 bases and 4 bases, with 10 bases remaining between them. The CDR3 reads CATSKDVGETQYF. The CDR3 DNA sequence: TGTGCCACCAGCAAAGATGTGGGAGAGACCCAGTACTTC.

The rearrangement joins TRBV20-1 to TRBJ2-5, with TRBD2 matching over 12 bases. CDR3 length: 15 amino acids. V gave up 5 bases and J gave up 3 bases; unmatched junction bases: 7. Per the germline V gene, CDR1 is DFQATT and CDR2 is SNEGSKA (reference sequence). The CDR3 DNA is TGCAGTGCTCCTACTAGCGGGGGGATTGAAGAGACCCAGTACTTC. Its translation is CSAPTSGGIEETQYF.

This clonotype was seen only a few times. The CDR3 nucleotides are TGCAGTGCTCGTAGCGCGTCCTACGAGCAGTACTTC. It encodes CSARSASYEQYF. The chain combines TRBV20-1 with TRBJ2-7, with a tentative D call TRBD2 (5 bases). Germline CDR1 DFQATT, CDR2 SNEGSKA (reference sequence). CDR3 size: 12 residues. V dropped 5 bases and J dropped 1 base, with 9 bases sitting between them.

This chain joins TRBV7-2 and TRBJ2-7, with a tentative D call TRBD2 (6 bases). This CDR3 has 15 amino acids. Per germline, CDR1 SGHTA and CDR2 FQGNSA. The ends were cut back, 4 bases at V and 3 bases at J, with 16 bases in the middle. Here the CDR3 reads CASSSRGLRLYEQYF. CDR3 in DNA: TGTGCCAGCAGCTCTCGGGGACTCAGACTCTACGAGCAGTACTTC.

This clonotype was seen ten or more times. The chain couples TRBV29-1 to TRBJ2-1; no clear D gene. CDR1 is SQVTM and CDR2 is ANQGSEA in the germline V gene. The germline V and J ends were trimmed by 3 bases and 6 bases, with 6 bases remaining between them. The CDR3 is 11 residues long. CDR3 nucleotide sequence: TGCAGCGTTGATCCGTCCAATGAGCAGTTCTTC. Translating gives CSVDPSNEQFF.

The chain employs TRBV12-3 or TRBV12-4 and TRBJ2-1; D assignment may be TRBD1 or TRBD2 (5 bases each). The CDR3 contains 11 residues. The germline V and J ends were trimmed by 7 bases and 7 bases, with 8 bases remaining between them. This CDR3 is CASTWGNEQFF. As DNA, the CDR3 is TGTGCCAGCACCTGGGGGAATGAGCAGTTCTTC.

In its sample, this clonotype was seen a few times. The rearrangement joins TRBV29-1 to TRBJ1-1; 8 bases agree with TRBD1. Germline CDR1 SQVTM, CDR2 ANQGSEA. This CDR3 region has 10 residues. Trimming took 6 bases from V and 10 from J; bases not matched to a gene: 4. For the CDR3, the DNA is TGCAGCGTATCACAGGGGGGAGCTTTCTTT. It is translated as CSVSQGGAFF. The full variable domain, its missing parts supplied by reference TRBV29-1 and TRBJ1-1, is SAVISQKPSRDICQRGTSLTIQCQVDSQVTMMFWYRQQPGQSLTLIATANQGSEATYESGFVIDKFPISRPNLTFSTLTVSNMSPEDSSIYLCSVSQGGAFFGQGTRLTVV.

This clonotype has ten or more counts. The CDR3 loop reads CSVYGGYEQFF. In DNA form, the CDR3 reads TGCAGCGTTTACGGGGGCTATGAGCAGTTCTTC. This chain joins TRBV29-1 and TRBJ2-1; D could derive from TRBD1 or TRBD2 (6 bases each). Germline V gives CDR1 SQVTM, CDR2 ANQGSEA. This CDR3 has 11 residues. Between the trimmed V and J ends, which lost 5 bases and 8 bases, there was a span of 10 bases.